The 21 T cell receptor beta chains presented below share a single source sample, sequenced in a study of shared clonotypes between healthy human individuals. Some clones are missing from TCRdb's copy, which holds only in-frame ones; the method was immunoSEQ multiplex PCR. The sample has 850,000 to 1,100,000 clones, 60% to 80% seen once; the top ten hold about 0.94%. Sequences were obtained from memory CD4+ T cells from PBMCs. Subset here: CD45RA-negative fraction. These receptors came from a man younger than 35 in good health. Some clones in this sample may be carry-over from other donors' samples.

In regard to this clone: Since a far larger clone is one base different, this is likely a read error. The J gene is TRBJ2-2, the V gene TRBV6-4, with a possible D match to TRBD2 (5 bases). The CDR3 spans 16 residues. Per germline, CDR1 MRHNA and CDR2 SNTAGT. CDR3 DNA sequence: TGTGCCAGCAGTGACTCGGCGGAGTCCAACACCGGGGAGCCGTTTTTT. Protein product: CASSDSAESNTGEPFF.

The V call is TRBV7-2, the J call TRBJ2-3; no reliable D call. The CDR3 loop spans 12 amino acids. Trimming cost V 5 bases and J 4 bases, with 7 bases left between them. CDR1 is SGHTA and CDR2 is FQGNSA in the germline V gene. The CDR3, as DNA: TGTGCCAGCAGCCGCAATCCAGATACGCAGTATTTT. This encodes CASSRNPDTQYF.

This clone has only one observation. Other DNA variants within this sample encode the same CDR3. The chain has TRBV5-4 and TRBJ2-1; 10 bases agree with TRBD1. Germline trimming cut 0 bases from V and 2 bases from J; bases unmatched to any gene: 2. The CDR3 sequence is 16 residues long. From germline, CDR1 is SGHNT and CDR2 YYREEE (reference sequence). The CDR3 nucleotides are TGTGCCAGCAGCTTGGCCGGACAGGGGGCCTACAATGAGCAGTTCTTC. It translates to CASSLAGQGAYNEQFF.

The J gene is TRBJ2-5, the V gene TRBV4-3, with 16 positions matching TRBD2. The CDR3 extends over 21 amino acids. The V and J ends lost 0 bases and 0 bases, in that order; junction bases with no gene match: 10. From germline, CDR1 is LGHNA and CDR2 YSLEER. The CDR3 here is CASSQDLSGTSGRVYQETQYF. The CDR3 DNA is TGCGCCAGCAGCCAAGATTTGAGTGGGACTAGCGGGAGGGTTTACCAAGAGACCCAGTACTTC.

CDR3 nucleotides: TGTGCCAGCGTTCTGAGCGGGAGGGCCATTATAGGTGCCTACGAGCAGTACTTC. Protein product: CASVLSGRAIIGAYEQYF. The chain combines TRBV28 with TRBJ2-7, with 10 bases aligning to TRBD2. Germline assignment: CDR1 MDHEN and CDR2 SYDVKM. Losses at the gene ends were 8 bases for V and 2 bases for J; bases not matched to a gene: 18. The CDR3 is made up of 18 amino acids.

J is TRBJ2-1 and V is TRBV5-1; 12 bases are a match to TRBD2. The ends lost 4 bases at V and 5 bases at J; junction bases unmatched: 7. This CDR3 spans 16 amino acids. Germline V CDR1 and CDR2: SGHRS, YFSETQ. The CDR3 region has the DNA TGCGCCAGCAGCAAAAGACTAGCGGGAGTGAACAATGAGCAGTTCTTC. Protein product: CASSKRLAGVNNEQFF.

Worth noting for this clone: A clone one base away is much larger, so this may be a read error. The rearrangement uses TRBV28 and TRBJ1-2; 11 bases align to TRBD1. In germline, CDR1 is MDHEN, CDR2 SYDVKM. Trimming removed 6 bases from V and 4 bases from J; junction bases left unmatched: 4. This CDR3 is built from 14 residues. For the CDR3, the DNA is TGTGCCAGCAGAACCGGGACAGGGGGCTATGGCTACACCTTC. Translation gives CASRTGTGGYGYTF.

CDR3 DNA: TGTGCCAGCAGTGAGGGAGCTTTAGCGGGAGTTCCCACCGGGGAGCTGTTTTTT. This translates into CASSEGALAGVPTGELFF. This chain connects TRBV6-1 to TRBJ2-2; 9 bases are shared with TRBD2. CDR3 size: 18 residues. Per the germline V gene, CDR1 is MNHNS and CDR2 is SASEGT. J was trimmed by 4 bases and V by 3 bases; bases with no gene match: 12.

This clone came up a few times. The CDR3 coding sequence is TGTGCCAGCAGCGACGGCGGAGGCTCCTACAATGAGCAGTTCTTC. As protein: CASSDGGGSYNEQFF. The chain employs TRBV9 and TRBJ2-1, with D perhaps matching TRBD2 (5 bases). Germline-derived CDR1 and CDR2 are SGDLS and YYNGEE. This CDR3 is built from 15 residues. V gave up 3 bases and J gave up 0 bases, with 10 bases separating them.

The chain uses TRBV6-1 and TRBJ2-1; D is uncertain. The CDR3 spans 12 residues. Germline assignment: CDR1 MNHNS and CDR2 SASEGT. Trimming stripped 5 bases from V and 4 bases from J, with 6 bases between. CDR3 sequence reads: CASSLGYNEQFF. The CDR3 coding sequence is TGTGCCAGCAGTTTGGGTTACAATGAGCAGTTCTTC.

V is TRBV19 and J is TRBJ2-2; possible D gene TRBD1, 6 bases. The ends were cut back, 0 bases at V and 4 bases at J, with 15 bases in the middle. Germline CDR1 and CDR2: LNHDA and SQIVND (reference sequence). This CDR3 contains 17 residues. The CDR3 DNA follows: TGTGCCAGTAGTATAGAGAGGGGGATAGAGTTCACCGGGGAGCTGTTTTTT. Protein product: CASSIERGIEFTGELFF.

V usage is TRBV27 and J usage is TRBJ1-2; 9 positions match TRBD1. This CDR3 contains 13 residues. Germline CDR1 MNHEY, CDR2 SMNVEV (reference sequence). J gave up 6 bases and V 3 bases, and 2 bases lay outside the gene matches. The CDR3 DNA sequence: TGTGCCAGCAGTTTGGGGACAGGGAATGGCTACACCTTC. Protein: CASSLGTGNGYTF.

Regarding this clone: Germline and junction disagree at one end, which may indicate a read error. This sample includes further DNA sequences coding for the same CDR3. This rearrangement joins TRBV28 to TRBJ2-1; D may be TRBD1 (6 bases). Germline CDR1 MDHEN, CDR2 SYDVKM. The length of the CDR3 is 12 residues. The CDR3 DNA is TGTGCTAGCAGGGGAGTCACCAATGAGCAGTTCTTC. Its protein product is CASRGVTNEQFF. Using reference TRBV28 and TRBJ2-1 for the parts outside the CDR3, the full variable domain is DVKVTQSSRYLVKRTGEKVFLECVQDMDHENMFWYRQDPGLGLRLIYFSYDVKMKEKGDIPEGYSVSREKKERFSLILESASTNQTSMYLCASRGVTNEQFFGPGTRLTVL.

This chain uses TRBV28 with TRBJ1-4; tentatively, D is TRBD1 (5 bases). Looked up from germline, CDR1 is MDHEN and CDR2 is SYDVKM. The CDR3 loop spans 11 amino acids. V dropped 6 bases and J dropped 8 bases, with 7 bases sitting between them. CDR3 bases: TGTGCCAGCAGCGGGGCCGAAAAACTGTTTTTT. Its translation is CASSGAEKLFF. The full variable domain, with the rest looked up from reference TRBV28 and TRBJ1-4, is DVKVTQSSRYLVKRTGEKVFLECVQDMDHENMFWYRQDPGLGLRLIYFSYDVKMKEKGDIPEGYSVSREKKERFSLILESASTNQTSMYLCASSGAEKLFFGSGTQLSVL.

In its sample, this clone was seen a few times. The J gene is TRBJ2-1, the V gene TRBV29-1; D not resolved. CDR3 length equals 15 residues. Germline V gives CDR1 SQVTM, CDR2 ANQGSEA. V lost 1 base and J 2 bases, leaving 12 bases between the germline ends. The chain's CDR3 is CSVEGMAVAYNEQFF. The CDR3 DNA sequence: TGCAGCGTTGAAGGGATGGCGGTCGCCTACAATGAGCAGTTCTTC.

This clone was seen only a few times. The J gene is TRBJ1-2, the V gene TRBV5-6; no clear D. V was cut by 3 bases and J by 3 bases, with 12 bases left in between. The CDR3 runs 14 residues. Germline CDR1 reads SGHDT; CDR2 reads YYEEEE. The CDR3 spells CASSWGREDYGYTF. The CDR3 region has the DNA TGTGCCAGCAGCTGGGGAAGAGAAGACTATGGCTACACCTTC.

The chain is built from TRBV27 and TRBJ2-7; a possible D gene is TRBD1 (6 bases). Germline V gives CDR1 MNHEY, CDR2 SMNVEV (reference sequence). Deletions cut 5 bases from V and 1 base from J, with 24 bases between. The CDR3 spans 18 residues. This CDR3 reads CASSPILSSGARSYEQYF. CDR3 coding DNA: TGTGCCAGCAGTCCCATCCTTAGCTCAGGGGCGAGATCCTACGAGCAGTACTTC.

The V and J genes are TRBV11-2 and TRBJ2-1, with a possible D match to TRBD2 (5 bases). V was trimmed by 2 bases and J by 5 bases, leaving 13 bases between them. The CDR3 totals 15 residues. Germline loops: CDR1 SGHAT, CDR2 FQNNGV. The CDR3 loop reads CASSLLRLPDNEQFF. CDR3 coding DNA: TGTGCCAGCAGCTTATTGAGACTACCAGACAATGAGCAGTTCTTC.

With respect to this clone: At one of its ends the junction is not consistent with the germline gene, which may arise from a read error. The same CDR3 is also encoded by other DNA sequences in this sample. The chain is built from TRBV27 and TRBJ1-1, with D uncertain. CDR3 length: 13 residues. Per the germline V gene, CDR1 is MNHEY and CDR2 is SMNVEV (reference sequence). CDR3 in amino acids: CASSFLGFTEAFF. For the CDR3, the DNA is TGTGCCAGCAGTTTTCTGGGATTCACTGAGGCTTTCTTT.

The CDR3 is CSVGYRNTEAFF. In DNA, the CDR3 is TGCAGCGTGGGTTATAGGAACACTGAAGCTTTCTTT. V gene TRBV29-1 combines with J gene TRBJ1-1; D is unresolved. V was pared by 6 bases and J by 1 base, with 9 bases between. The V gene's germline CDR1 is SQVTM and CDR2 ANQGSEA. There are 12 residues in the CDR3.

Points on this clone: Distinct nucleotide sequences in the sample also encode this CDR3. This chain uses TRBV7-2 with TRBJ1-2, with D possibly TRBD1 on 6 matching bases. Trimming removed 1 base from V and 5 bases from J, with 11 bases in between. The germline gives CDR1 SGHTA, CDR2 FQGNSA. This CDR3 is 14 amino acids long. CDR3 DNA: TGTGCCAGCAGCTTAGGCGTAGGGGGATATGGCTACACCTTC. Amino acids: CASSLGVGGYGYTF.